This T cell receptor (beta chain) appears in the sequencing data of a study of shared clonotypes between healthy human individuals. The table lists this clone with a count of one. Antigen: not known. Germline V gene lookup returns CDR1 SGHDN and CDR2 FVKESK. CDR3 length equals 12 residues. V was clipped by 1 base and J by 5 bases, with 3 bases between them. The naive CD8 fraction comprised CD45RO-negative cells positively selected for CCR7 and excluded terminally differentiated effector memory CD45RA+ cells. All donors qualified as healthy HIV-negative adults and had experienced no recent acute infections or vaccinations. Repertoires were generated with immunoSEQ multiplex PCR, while TCRdb's copy carries only in-frame clones and drops some. The sample includes 700,000 to 950,000 clones, roughly 96% of them seen just once. General study findings and limits: Larger richness was generally estimated for naive than memory subsets. The genetic and exposure-history diversity represented was limited by few donors. Several donors had roughly 5% of their naive CD4 clonotypes in common.

The material sequenced was naive CD8+ T cells sorted from blood. This chain joins TRBV14 and TRBJ1-5; D ambiguous. This TCR derives from a man aged 25 to 40 in good health. The CDR3 protein is CASSQGDQPQHF. DNA of the CDR3: TGTGCCAGCAGCCAAGGCGATCAGCCCCAGCATTTT.